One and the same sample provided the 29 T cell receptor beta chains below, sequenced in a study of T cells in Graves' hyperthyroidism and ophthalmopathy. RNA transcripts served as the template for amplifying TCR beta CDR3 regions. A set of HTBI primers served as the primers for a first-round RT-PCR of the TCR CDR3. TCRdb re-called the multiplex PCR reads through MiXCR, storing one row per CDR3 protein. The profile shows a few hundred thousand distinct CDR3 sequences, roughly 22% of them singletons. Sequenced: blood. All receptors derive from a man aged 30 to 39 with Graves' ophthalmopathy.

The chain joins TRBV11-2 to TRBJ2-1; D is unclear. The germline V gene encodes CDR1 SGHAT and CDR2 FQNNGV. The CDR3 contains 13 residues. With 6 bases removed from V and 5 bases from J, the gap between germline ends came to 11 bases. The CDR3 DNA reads TGTGCCAGCAGTACCAGCTCGCACAATGAGCAGTTCTTC. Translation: CASSTSSHNEQFF.

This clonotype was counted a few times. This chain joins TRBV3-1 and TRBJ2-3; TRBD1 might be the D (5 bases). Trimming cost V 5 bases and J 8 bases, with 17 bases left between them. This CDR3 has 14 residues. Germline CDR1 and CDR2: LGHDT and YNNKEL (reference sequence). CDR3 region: CASSAVTGTGTQYF. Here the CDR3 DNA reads TGTGCCAGCAGCGCTGTTACAGGTACGGGTACGCAGTATTTT.

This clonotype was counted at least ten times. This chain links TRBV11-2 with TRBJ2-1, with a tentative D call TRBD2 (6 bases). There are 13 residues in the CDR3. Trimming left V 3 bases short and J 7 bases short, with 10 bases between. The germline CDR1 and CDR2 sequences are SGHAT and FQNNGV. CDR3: CASSFAGKNEQFF. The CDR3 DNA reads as TGTGCCAGCAGCTTTGCGGGAAAAAATGAGCAGTTCTTC.

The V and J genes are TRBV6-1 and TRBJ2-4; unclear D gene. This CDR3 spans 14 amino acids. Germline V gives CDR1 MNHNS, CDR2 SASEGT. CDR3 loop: CAAGWGRAKNIQYF. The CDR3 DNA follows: TGTGCTGCTGGGTGGGGTCGAGCCAAAAACATTCAGTACTTC.

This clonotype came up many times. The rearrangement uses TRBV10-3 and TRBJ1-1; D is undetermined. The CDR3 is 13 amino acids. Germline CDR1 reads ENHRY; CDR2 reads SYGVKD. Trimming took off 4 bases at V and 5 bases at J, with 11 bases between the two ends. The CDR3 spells CAISVGEATEAFF. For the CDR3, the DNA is TGTGCCATCAGTGTCGGGGAAGCGACTGAAGCTTTCTTT.

The CDR3 region has the DNA TGTGCCTGGGGACCCAGCGCGGGGACGCAGTATTTT. It specifies CAWGPSAGTQYF. J is TRBJ2-3 and V is TRBV30; weak D call: TRBD2 (6 bases). Trimming took off 5 bases at V and 9 bases at J, with 15 bases between the two ends. The CDR3 extends over 12 amino acids. In germline, CDR1 is GTSNPN, CDR2 SVGIG (reference sequence).

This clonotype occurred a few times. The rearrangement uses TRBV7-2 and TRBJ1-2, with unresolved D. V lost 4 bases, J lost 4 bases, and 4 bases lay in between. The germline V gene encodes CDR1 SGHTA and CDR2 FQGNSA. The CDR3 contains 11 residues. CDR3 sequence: CASSWTYGYTF. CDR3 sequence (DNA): TGTGCCAGCAGCTGGACCTATGGCTACACCTTC.

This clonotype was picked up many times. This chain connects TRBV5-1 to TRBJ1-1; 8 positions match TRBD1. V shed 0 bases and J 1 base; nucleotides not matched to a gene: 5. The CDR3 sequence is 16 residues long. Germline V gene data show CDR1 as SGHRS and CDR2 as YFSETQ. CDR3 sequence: CASSLEHGQGNTEAFF. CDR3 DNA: TGCGCCAGCAGCTTGGAACACGGACAGGGGAACACTGAAGCTTTCTTT.

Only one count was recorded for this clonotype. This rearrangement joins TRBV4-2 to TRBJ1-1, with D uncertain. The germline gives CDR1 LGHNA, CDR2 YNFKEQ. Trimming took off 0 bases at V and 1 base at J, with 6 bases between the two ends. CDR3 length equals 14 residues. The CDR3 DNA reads TGTGCCAGCAGCCAAGATTCAAGGAACACTGAAGCTTTCTTT. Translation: CASSQDSRNTEAFF.

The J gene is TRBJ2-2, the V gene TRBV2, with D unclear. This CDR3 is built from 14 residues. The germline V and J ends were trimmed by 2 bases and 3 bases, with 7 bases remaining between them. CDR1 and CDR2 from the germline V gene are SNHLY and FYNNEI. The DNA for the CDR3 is TGTGCCAGCAGTGAAATTCGGGACACCGGGGAGCTGTTTTTT. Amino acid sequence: CASSEIRDTGELFF.

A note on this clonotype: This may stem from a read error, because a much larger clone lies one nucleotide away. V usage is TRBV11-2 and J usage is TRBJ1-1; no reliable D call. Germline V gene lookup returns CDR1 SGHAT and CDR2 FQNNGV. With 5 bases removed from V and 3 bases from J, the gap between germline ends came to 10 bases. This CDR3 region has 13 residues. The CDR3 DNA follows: TGTGCCAGCAGCCCAATACCGGACACTGAAGCTTTCTTT. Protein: CASSPIPDTEAFF.

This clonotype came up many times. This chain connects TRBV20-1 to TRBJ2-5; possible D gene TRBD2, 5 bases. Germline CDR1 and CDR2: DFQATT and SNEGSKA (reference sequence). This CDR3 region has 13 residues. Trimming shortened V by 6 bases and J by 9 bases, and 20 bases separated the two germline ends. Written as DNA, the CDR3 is TGCAGTGCAGGACGTGGGATCGGGGTGCCCCAGTACTTC. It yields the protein CSAGRGIGVPQYF.

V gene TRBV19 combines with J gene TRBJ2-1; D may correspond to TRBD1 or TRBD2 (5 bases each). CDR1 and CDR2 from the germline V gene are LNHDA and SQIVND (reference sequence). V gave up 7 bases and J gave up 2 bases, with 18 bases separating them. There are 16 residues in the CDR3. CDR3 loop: CASTSPPGTAYNEQFF. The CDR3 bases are TGTGCCAGTACCTCGCCACCCGGGACGGCCTACAATGAGCAGTTCTTC. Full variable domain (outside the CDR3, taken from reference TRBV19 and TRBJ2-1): DGGITQSPKYLFRKEGQNVTLSCEQNLNHDAMYWYRQDPGQGLRLIYYSQIVNDFQKGDIAEGYSVSREKKESFPLTVTSAQKNPTAFYLCASTSPPGTAYNEQFFGPGTRLTVL.

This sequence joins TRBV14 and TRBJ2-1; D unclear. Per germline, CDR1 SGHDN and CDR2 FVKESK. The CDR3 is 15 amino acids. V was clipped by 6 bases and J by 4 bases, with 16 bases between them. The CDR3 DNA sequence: TGTGCCAGCAGATCGACCTCGAAAGGGTACAATGAGCAGTTCTTC. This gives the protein CASRSTSKGYNEQFF.

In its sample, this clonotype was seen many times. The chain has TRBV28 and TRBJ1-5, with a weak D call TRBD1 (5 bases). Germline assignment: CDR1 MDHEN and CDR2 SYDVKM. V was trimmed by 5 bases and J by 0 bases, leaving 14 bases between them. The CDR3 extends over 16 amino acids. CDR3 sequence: CASSLSGRTSNQPQHF. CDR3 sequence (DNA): TGTGCCAGCAGTCTTTCGGGACGGACTAGCAATCAGCCCCAGCATTTT.

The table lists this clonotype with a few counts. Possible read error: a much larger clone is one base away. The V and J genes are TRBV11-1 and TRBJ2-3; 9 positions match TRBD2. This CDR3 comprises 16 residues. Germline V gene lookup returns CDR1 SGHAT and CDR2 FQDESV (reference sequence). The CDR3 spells CASTIASGTHTDAQYF. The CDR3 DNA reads TGTGCCAGCACCATCGCTAGCGGGACCCACACAGATGCGCAGTATTTT.

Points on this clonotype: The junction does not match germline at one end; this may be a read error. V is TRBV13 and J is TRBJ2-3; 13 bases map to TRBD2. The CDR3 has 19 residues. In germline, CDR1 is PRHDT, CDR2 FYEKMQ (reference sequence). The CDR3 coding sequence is TGCGCCAGCAGCCAGGAAACTAGCGGGAGGGCCCTTATGACAGATACGCAGTATTTT. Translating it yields CASSQETSGRALMTDTQYF.

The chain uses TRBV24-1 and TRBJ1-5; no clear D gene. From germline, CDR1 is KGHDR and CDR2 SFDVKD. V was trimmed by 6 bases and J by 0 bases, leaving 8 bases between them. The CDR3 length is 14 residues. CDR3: CATSTAYSNQPQHF. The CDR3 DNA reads TGTGCCACCAGTACAGCTTATAGCAATCAGCCCCAGCATTTT.

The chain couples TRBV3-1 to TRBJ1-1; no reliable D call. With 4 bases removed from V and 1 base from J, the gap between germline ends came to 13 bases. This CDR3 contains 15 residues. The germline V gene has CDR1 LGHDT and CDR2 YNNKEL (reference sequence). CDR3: CASSPRSYGNTEAFF. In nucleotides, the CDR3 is TGTGCCAGCAGCCCCCGGAGTTACGGGAACACTGAAGCTTTCTTT.

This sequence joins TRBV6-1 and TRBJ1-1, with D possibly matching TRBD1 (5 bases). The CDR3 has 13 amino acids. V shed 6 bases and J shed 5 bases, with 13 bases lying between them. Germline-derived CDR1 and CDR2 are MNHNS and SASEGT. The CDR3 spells CASRGGSGTEAFF. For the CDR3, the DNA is TGTGCCAGCAGGGGGGGGTCGGGGACTGAAGCTTTCTTT.

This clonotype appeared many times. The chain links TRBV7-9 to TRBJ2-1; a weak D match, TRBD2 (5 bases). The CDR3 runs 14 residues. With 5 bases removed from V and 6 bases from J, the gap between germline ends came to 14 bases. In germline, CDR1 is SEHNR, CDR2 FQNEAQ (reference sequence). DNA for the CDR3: TGTGCCAGCAGCGCCCCTCGAGGGCCCAATGAGCAGTTCTTC. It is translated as CASSAPRGPNEQFF. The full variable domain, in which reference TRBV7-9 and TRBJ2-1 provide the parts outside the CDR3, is DTGVSQNPRHKITKRGQNVTFRCDPISEHNRLYWYRQTLGQGPEFLTYFQNEAQLEKSRLLSDRFSAERPKGSFSTLEIQRTEQGDSAMYLCASSAPRGPNEQFFGPGTRLTVL.

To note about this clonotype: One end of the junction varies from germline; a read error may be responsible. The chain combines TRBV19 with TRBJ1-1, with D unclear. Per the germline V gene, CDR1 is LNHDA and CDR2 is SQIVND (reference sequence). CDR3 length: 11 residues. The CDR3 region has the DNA TGCCGGACGGGCCAGAACACTGAAGCTTTCTTT. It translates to CRTGQNTEAFF.

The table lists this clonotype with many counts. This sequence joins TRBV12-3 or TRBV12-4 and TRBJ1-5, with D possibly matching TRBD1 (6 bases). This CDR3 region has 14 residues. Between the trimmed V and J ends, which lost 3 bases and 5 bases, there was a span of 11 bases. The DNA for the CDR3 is TGTGCCAGCAGTTTGCCAGGACAGCATCAGCCCCAGCATTTT. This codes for CASSLPGQHQPQHF.

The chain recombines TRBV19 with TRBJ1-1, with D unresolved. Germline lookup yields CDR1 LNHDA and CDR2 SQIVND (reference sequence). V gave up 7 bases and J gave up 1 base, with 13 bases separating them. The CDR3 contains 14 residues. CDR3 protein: CASTSDRWNTEAFF. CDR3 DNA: TGTGCCAGTACCTCGGACCGATGGAACACTGAAGCTTTCTTT.

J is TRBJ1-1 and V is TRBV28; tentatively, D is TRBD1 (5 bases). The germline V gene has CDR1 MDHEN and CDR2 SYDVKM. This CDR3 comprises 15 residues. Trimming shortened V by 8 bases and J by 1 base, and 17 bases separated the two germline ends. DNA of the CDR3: TGTGCCAGCGGAGAATCTAGGGGTTGGAACACTGAAGCTTTCTTT. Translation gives CASGESRGWNTEAFF.

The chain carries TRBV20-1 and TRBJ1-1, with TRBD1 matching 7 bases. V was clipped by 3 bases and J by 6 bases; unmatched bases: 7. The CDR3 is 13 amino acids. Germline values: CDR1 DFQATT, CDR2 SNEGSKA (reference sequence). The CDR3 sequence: CSARAGGNPEAFF. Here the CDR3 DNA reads TGCAGTGCTAGGGCAGGGGGTAATCCTGAAGCTTTCTTT.

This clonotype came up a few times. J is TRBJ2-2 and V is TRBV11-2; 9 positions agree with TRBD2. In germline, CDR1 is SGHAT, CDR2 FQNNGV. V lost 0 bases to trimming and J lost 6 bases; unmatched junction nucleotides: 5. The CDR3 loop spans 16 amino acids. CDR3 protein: CASSLDQLAGPGELFF. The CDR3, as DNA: TGTGCCAGCAGCTTAGATCAGCTAGCGGGACCCGGGGAGCTGTTTTTT.

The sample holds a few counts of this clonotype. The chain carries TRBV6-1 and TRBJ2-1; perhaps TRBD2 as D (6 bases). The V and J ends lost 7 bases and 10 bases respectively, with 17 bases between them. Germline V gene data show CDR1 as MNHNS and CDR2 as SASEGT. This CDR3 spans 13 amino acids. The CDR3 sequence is CASIESWGREQFF. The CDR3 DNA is TGTGCCAGCATCGAATCCTGGGGGAGGGAGCAGTTCTTC.

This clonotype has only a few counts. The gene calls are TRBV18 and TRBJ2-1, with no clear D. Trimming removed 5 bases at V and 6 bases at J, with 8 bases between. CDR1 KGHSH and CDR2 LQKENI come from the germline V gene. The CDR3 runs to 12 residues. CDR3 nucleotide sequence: TGTGCCAGCTCAGAAGCTTCCAATGAGCAGTTCTTC. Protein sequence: CASSEASNEQFF.